One and the same sample provided the 21 T cell receptor beta chains below, sequenced in a study of graft-versus-host responses after intestinal transplantation. The repertoire was sequenced with immunoSEQ multiplex PCR; TCRdb's copy has only in-frame clones and lacks some. The repertoire holds fewer than 11,000 clones, with around 93% as singletons. The source was PBMCs, collected around 44 days after intestinal transplantation. These receptors originate from a human patient who received an intestinal transplant, so some T cells may come from the graft donor.

V and J are TRBV10-3 and TRBJ2-1; D is possibly TRBD1 (6 bases). Germline CDR1 reads ENHRY; CDR2 reads SYGVKD. V lost 8 bases to trimming and J lost 9 bases, with 17 bases between them. The CDR3 covers 13 residues. CDR3: CAIAGDPQGEQFF. The CDR3 DNA reads as TGTGCCATCGCAGGGGATCCGCAAGGTGAGCAGTTCTTC.

V usage is TRBV7-3 and J usage is TRBJ2-5, with TRBD2 as a possible D gene (5 bases). The end of the DNA aligns better with TRBJ2-7, so the J call may be wrong. The length of the CDR3 is 14 residues. CDR1 is SGHTA and CDR2 is FQGTGA in the germline V gene. CDR3 loop: CASSSSGGSYEQYF. In nucleotides, the CDR3 is TGTGCCAGCAGCTCGAGCGGTGGGTCCTACGAGCAGTACTTC.

The chain has TRBV6-1 and TRBJ2-7; tentative D call: TRBD1 (6 bases). The CDR3 runs 12 residues. Germline V gene data show CDR1 as MNHNS and CDR2 as SASEGT. Deletions cut 5 bases from V and 2 bases from J, with 7 bases between. In nucleotides, the CDR3 is TGTGCCAGCAGTAGGGACACCTACGAGCAGTACTTC. Its protein is CASSRDTYEQYF.

This sequence joins TRBV6-4 and TRBJ1-1; 8 bases line up with TRBD1. J was trimmed by 4 bases and V by 6 bases; bases with no gene match: 7. The V gene's germline CDR1 is MRHNA and CDR2 SNTAGT. There are 14 residues in the CDR3. The CDR3 nucleotides read TGTGCCAGCAGAATCCAAACAGGGGGCACTGAAGCTTTCTTT. It translates to CASRIQTGGTEAFF.

The rearrangement uses TRBV6-1 and TRBJ1-2; D is undetermined. This CDR3 contains 16 residues. Trimming took off 2 bases at V and 2 bases at J, with 15 bases between the two ends. Looked up from germline, CDR1 is MNHNS and CDR2 is SASEGT. The CDR3 reads CASSEYYVRANYGYTF. The CDR3, as DNA: TGTGCCAGCAGTGAATATTACGTGAGGGCCAACTATGGCTACACCTTC.

The rearrangement uses TRBV9 and TRBJ2-3; D may be TRBD1 or TRBD2 (6 bases each). Trimming removed 0 bases from V and 5 bases from J, with 13 bases in between. Germline lookup yields CDR1 SGDLS and CDR2 YYNGEE. CDR3 length: 15 amino acids. The CDR3 reads CASSVEGGPKDTQYF. In nucleotides, the CDR3 is TGTGCCAGCAGCGTAGAGGGGGGCCCGAAAGATACGCAGTATTTT.

The rearrangement links TRBV9 to TRBJ2-5, with D perhaps given as TRBD1 or TRBD2 (5 bases each). Germline-derived CDR1 and CDR2 are SGDLS and YYNGEE. Trimming pared 0 bases from V and 1 base from J, leaving 10 bases between. CDR3 size: 15 residues. The CDR3 nucleotides are TGTGCCAGCAGCGTAGGTTCGGGGCCCCAAGAGACCCAGTACTTC. This translates into CASSVGSGPQETQYF.

The J gene is TRBJ1-1, the V gene TRBV4-1; no clear D gene. The germline CDR1 and CDR2 sequences are MGHRA and YSYEKL. V was shortened by 4 bases and J by 0 bases, with 12 bases between the two germline ends. The CDR3 is 15 amino acids. The CDR3 sequence is CASSPREGMNTEAFF. CDR3 DNA sequence: TGCGCCAGCAGCCCACGAGAAGGGATGAACACTGAAGCTTTCTTT.

The rearrangement links TRBV5-1 to TRBJ1-4, with D possibly matching TRBD1 (6 bases). Per the germline V gene, CDR1 is SGHRS and CDR2 is YFSETQ. Trimming removed 1 base at V and 7 bases at J, with 11 bases between. The CDR3 runs 14 residues. The CDR3 spells CASSLTDSGEKLFF. The CDR3, as DNA: TGCGCCAGCAGCTTGACGGACAGTGGTGAAAAACTGTTTTTT.

The chain recombines TRBV7-6 with TRBJ1-2; D call uncertain. Trimming pared 3 bases from V and 12 bases from J, leaving 14 bases between. This CDR3 is 12 amino acids long. Germline values: CDR1 SGHVS, CDR2 FNYEAQ. CDR3 bases: TGTGCCAGCAGCTTCCCCAGTGAGGGCAACACCTTC. Translated: CASSFPSEGNTF. Together with reference TRBV7-6 and TRBJ1-2, the CDR3 gives the full variable domain: GAGVSQSPRYKVTKRGQDVALRCDPISGHVSLYWYRQALGQGPEFLTYFNYEAQQDKSGLPNDRFSAERPEGSISTLTIQRTEQRDSAMYRCASSFPSEGNTFGSGTRLTVV.

This clone was counted once. The chain uses TRBV9 and TRBJ2-5, with D uncertain. The assigned J gene may be wrong: the sequence end matches TRBJ2-7 better. Per the germline V gene, CDR1 is SGDLS and CDR2 is YYNGEE. This CDR3 region has 11 residues. The CDR3 nucleotides read TGTGCCAGCAGCTCGGGCTACGAGCAGTACTTC. This codes for CASSSGYEQYF.

The rearrangement uses TRBV4-1 and TRBJ2-3; D is unresolved. From germline, CDR1 is MGHRA and CDR2 YSYEKL. The V gene lost 4 bases and the J gene lost 2 bases, with 10 bases spanning the gap. The length of the CDR3 is 14 residues. CDR3: CASSPGPNTDTQYF. The CDR3 DNA sequence: TGCGCCAGCAGCCCTGGACCAAACACAGATACGCAGTATTTT.

The CDR3 sequence is CASSMGLASGHEQFF. CDR3 in DNA: TGTGCCAGCAGTATGGGACTAGCGTCAGGGCATGAGCAGTTCTTC. This sequence joins TRBV6-1 and TRBJ2-1, with TRBD2 matching over 10 bases. This CDR3 region has 15 residues. Germline V CDR1 and CDR2: MNHNS, SASEGT. The ends lost 5 bases at V and 8 bases at J; junction bases unmatched: 9.

This chain connects TRBV2 to TRBJ2-6; 8 bases are a match to TRBD2. The CDR3 contains 17 residues. The V gene end was trimmed by 8 bases and the J gene end by 2 bases; junction bases not matched to a gene: 11. Germline V gives CDR1 SNHLY, CDR2 FYNNEI. CDR3 bases: TGTGCCAGCGCAAGGACGGGGGGGGGCGCTGGGGCCAACGTCCTGACTTTC. Amino acid sequence: CASARTGGGAGANVLTF.

Comments on this clone: At one end, the junction sequence differs from germline, possibly due to a read error. The genes are TRBV5-1 and TRBJ1-2; a possible D gene is TRBD1 (5 bases). The CDR3 totals 12 residues. The germline V gene has CDR1 SGHRS and CDR2 YFSETQ. The CDR3 region is CASSLGDPTVAF. Here the CDR3 DNA reads TGCGCCAGCAGCTTGGGGGACCCAACCGTCGCCTTC. The full variable domain, its missing parts supplied by reference TRBV5-1 and TRBJ1-2, is KAGVTQTPRYLIKTRGQQVTLSCSPISGHRSVSWYQQTPGQGLQFLFEYFSETQRNKGNFPGRFSGRQFSNSRSEMNVSTLELGDSALYLCASSLGDPTVAFGSGTRLTVV.

This rearrangement joins TRBV10-3 to TRBJ1-5; D unresolved. Looked up from germline, CDR1 is ENHRY and CDR2 is SYGVKD. V was pared by 10 bases and J by 0 bases, with 10 bases between. This CDR3 is built from 13 residues. CDR3 region: CATAELSNQPQHF. In nucleotides, the CDR3 is TGTGCCACCGCGGAACTTAGCAATCAGCCCCAGCATTTT.

The chain carries TRBV2 and TRBJ2-1; D is possibly TRBD2 (6 bases). With 2 bases removed from V and 7 bases from J, the gap between germline ends came to 12 bases. Germline V gene lookup returns CDR1 SNHLY and CDR2 FYNNEI. The CDR3 extends over 14 amino acids. CDR3: CASSEFGGLNEQFF. The CDR3 DNA follows: TGTGCCAGCAGTGAATTCGGAGGGTTGAATGAGCAGTTCTTC.

The rearrangement uses TRBV7-2 and TRBJ2-1; TRBD1 matches 11 bases. The V gene end was trimmed by 4 bases and the J gene end by 3 bases; junction bases not matched to a gene: 2. The CDR3 covers 15 residues. Germline loops: CDR1 SGHTA, CDR2 FQGNSA. As DNA, the CDR3 is TGTGCCAGCAGCTCCGGGACAGGGGGCTACAATGAGCAGTTCTTC. This gives the protein CASSSGTGGYNEQFF.

V and J are TRBV9 and TRBJ1-1, with 10 bases that match TRBD1. V dropped 4 bases and J dropped 1; count of bases not matched to a gene: 4. Germline V gene data show CDR1 as SGDLS and CDR2 as YYNGEE. The CDR3 is 15 amino acids. CDR3 sequence: CASSQRTGGNTEAFF. The DNA of the CDR3 is TGTGCCAGCAGCCAACGGACAGGGGGGAACACTGAAGCTTTCTTT.

The V call is TRBV6-5, the J call TRBJ2-7; 9 bases are shared with TRBD2. V trimming: 7 bases; J trimming: 1 base; junction bases outside the gene matches: 8. The V gene's germline CDR1 is MNHEY and CDR2 SVGAGI. The length of the CDR3 is 15 residues. CDR3 coding DNA: TGTGCCAGCAATAGACCGGGACTAGCATCCTACGAGCAGTACTTC. Residues: CASNRPGLASYEQYF.

This clone was recorded only once. V gene TRBV5-1 combines with J gene TRBJ2-3, with D possibly matching TRBD1 (5 bases). CDR3 size: 15 residues. Germline lookup yields CDR1 SGHRS and CDR2 YFSETQ. Trimming took 0 bases from V and 2 from J, leaving 10 bases between them. CDR3 sequence: CASSLGGGPTDTQYF. As DNA, the CDR3 is TGCGCCAGCAGCTTGGGGGGCGGACCCACAGATACGCAGTATTTT.